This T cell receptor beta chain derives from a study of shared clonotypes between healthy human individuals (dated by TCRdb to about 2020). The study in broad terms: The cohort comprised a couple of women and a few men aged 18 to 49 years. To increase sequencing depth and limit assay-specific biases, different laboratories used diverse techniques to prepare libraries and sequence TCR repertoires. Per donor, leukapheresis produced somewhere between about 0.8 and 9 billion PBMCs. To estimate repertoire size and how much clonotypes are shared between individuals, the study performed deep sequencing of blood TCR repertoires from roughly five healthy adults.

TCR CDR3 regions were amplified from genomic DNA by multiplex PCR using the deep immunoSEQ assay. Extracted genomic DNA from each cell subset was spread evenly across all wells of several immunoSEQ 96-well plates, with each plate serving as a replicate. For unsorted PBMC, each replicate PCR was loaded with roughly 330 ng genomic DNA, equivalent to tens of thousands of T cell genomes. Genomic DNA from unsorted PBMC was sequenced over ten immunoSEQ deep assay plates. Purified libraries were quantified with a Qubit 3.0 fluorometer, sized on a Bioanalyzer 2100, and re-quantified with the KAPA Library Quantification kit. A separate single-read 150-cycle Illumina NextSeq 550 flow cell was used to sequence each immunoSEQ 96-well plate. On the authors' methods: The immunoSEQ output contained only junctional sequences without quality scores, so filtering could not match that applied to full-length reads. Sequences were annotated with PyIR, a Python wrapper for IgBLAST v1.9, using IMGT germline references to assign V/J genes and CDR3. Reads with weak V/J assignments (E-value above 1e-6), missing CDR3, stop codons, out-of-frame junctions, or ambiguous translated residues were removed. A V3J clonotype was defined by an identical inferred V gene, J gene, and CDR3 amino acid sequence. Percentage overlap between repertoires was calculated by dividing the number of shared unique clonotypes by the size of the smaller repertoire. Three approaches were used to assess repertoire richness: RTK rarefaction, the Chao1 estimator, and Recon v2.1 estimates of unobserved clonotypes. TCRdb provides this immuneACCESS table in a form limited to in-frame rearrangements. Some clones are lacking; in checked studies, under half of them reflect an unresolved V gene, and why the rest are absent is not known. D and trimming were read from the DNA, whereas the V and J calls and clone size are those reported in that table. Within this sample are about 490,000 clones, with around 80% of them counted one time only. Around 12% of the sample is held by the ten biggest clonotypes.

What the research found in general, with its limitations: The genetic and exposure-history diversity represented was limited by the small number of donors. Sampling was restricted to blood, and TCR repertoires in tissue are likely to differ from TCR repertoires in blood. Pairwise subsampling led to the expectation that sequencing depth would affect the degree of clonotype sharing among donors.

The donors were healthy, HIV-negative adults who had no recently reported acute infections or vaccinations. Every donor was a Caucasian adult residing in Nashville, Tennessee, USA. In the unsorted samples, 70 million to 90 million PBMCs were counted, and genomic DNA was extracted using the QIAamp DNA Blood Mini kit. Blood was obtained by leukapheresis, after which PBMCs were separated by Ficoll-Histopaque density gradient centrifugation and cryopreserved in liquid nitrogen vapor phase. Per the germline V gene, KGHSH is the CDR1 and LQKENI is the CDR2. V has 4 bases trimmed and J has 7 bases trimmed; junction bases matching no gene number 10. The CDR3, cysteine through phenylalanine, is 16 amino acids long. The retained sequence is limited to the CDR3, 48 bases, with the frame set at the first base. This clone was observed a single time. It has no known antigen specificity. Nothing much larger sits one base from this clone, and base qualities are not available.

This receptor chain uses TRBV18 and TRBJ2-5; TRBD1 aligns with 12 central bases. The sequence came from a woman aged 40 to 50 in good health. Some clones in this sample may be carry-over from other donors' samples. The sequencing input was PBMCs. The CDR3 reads CASSQGTGGTSGTQYF. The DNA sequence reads TGTGCCAGCTCACAAGGGACAGGGGGCACATCTGGGACCCAGTACTTC.